This TCR beta chain stems from a study of shared clonotypes between healthy human individuals. Looking at the study overall: CD4 naive and memory got three plates each, CD8 naive two, CD8 memory one. Study-wide results and limits: Represented diversity, genetic and exposure-history alike, was limited by few donors.

Clones were read by immunoSEQ multiplex PCR, and TCRdb kept only the in-frame ones, dropping some. Here the sample spans roughly 2,500,000 clones, over 85% being singletons. Regarding this clone: The antigen remains undetermined.

The length of the CDR3 is 16 residues. CDR1 is SGHAT and CDR2 is FQNNGV in the germline V gene. V lost 5 bases and J lost 6; bases outside the gene matches: 8. The sequence came from a man between 18 and 29 years old in good health. Some clones in this sample may be carry-over from other donors' samples. This chain uses TRBV11-2 with TRBJ2-3; 13 bases map to TRBD2. The sequenced material came from naive CD4+ T cells from PBMCs. The sample's subset: CD45RA+ positively selected. The CDR3 DNA is TGTGCCAGCAGCCATCGGACTAGCGGGAGTGCCGATACGCAGTATTTT. Its translation is CASSHRTSGSADTQYF.